This T cell receptor beta chain was documented in a study of T-cell reconstitution after alpha-beta-depleted transplantation in children. The ends were cut back, 5 bases at V and 8 bases at J, with 9 bases in the middle. Germline CDR1 reads SGHAT; CDR2 reads FQNNGV. The CDR3 has 12 residues. Library preparation (for TCRbeta) was performed with unique molecular identifiers. TCRdb re-analysed the PCR reads in MiXCR, keeping a single row per CDR3 protein. The sample holds roughly 790,000 distinct CDR3 sequences, approximately 15% seen once. This receptor was taken from a male patient younger than 18 who had a stem cell transplant for acute lymphoblastic leukemia, so the T cells may come from the graft donor. The sequenced sample was PBMCs, mostly from graft donor cells, obtained 360 days after TCRalphabeta/CD19-depleted stem cell transplant. V usage is TRBV11-2 and J usage is TRBJ2-2; D not resolved. CDR3 loop: CASSPLRGELFF. CDR3 bases: TGTGCCAGCAGCCCCCTGAGAGGGGAGCTGTTTTTT. The complete variable domain, with remaining parts taken from reference TRBV11-2 and TRBJ2-2, reads EAGVAQSPRYKIIEKRQSVAFWCNPISGHATLYWYQQILGQGPKLLIQFQNNGVVDDSQLPKDRFSAERLKGVDSTLKIQPAKLEDSAVYLCASSPLRGELFFGEGSRLTVL.